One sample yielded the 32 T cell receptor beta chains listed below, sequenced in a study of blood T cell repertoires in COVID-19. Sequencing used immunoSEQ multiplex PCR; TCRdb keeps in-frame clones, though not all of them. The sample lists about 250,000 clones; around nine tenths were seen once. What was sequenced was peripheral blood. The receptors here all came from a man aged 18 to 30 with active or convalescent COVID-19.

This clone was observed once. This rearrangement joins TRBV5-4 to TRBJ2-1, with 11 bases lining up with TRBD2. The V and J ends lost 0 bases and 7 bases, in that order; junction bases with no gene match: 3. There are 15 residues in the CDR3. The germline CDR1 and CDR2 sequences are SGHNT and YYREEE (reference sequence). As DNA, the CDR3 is TGTGCCAGCAGCTTGGTACTAGCGGGGGCGAATGAGCAGTTCTTC. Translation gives CASSLVLAGANEQFF.

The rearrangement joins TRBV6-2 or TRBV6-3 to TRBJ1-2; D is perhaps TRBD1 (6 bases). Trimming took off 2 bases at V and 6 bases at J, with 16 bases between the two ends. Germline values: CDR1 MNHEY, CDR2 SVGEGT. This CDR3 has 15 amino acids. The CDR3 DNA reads TGTGCCAGCAGTTACACCCCCGGACAGAGGGATGGCTACACCTTC. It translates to CASSYTPGQRDGYTF.

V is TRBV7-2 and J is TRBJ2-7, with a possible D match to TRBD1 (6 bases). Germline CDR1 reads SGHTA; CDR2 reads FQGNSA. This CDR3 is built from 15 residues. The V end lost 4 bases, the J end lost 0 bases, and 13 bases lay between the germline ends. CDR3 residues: CASSYRQASSYEQYF. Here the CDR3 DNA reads TGTGCCAGCAGCTATCGACAGGCCTCCTCCTACGAGCAGTACTTC.

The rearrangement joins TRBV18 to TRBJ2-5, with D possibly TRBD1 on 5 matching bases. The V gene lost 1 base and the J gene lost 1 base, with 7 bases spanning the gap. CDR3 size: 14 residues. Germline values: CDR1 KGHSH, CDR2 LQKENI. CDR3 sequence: CASSPLTAQETQYF. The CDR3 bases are TGTGCCAGCTCACCACTGACAGCCCAAGAGACCCAGTACTTC.

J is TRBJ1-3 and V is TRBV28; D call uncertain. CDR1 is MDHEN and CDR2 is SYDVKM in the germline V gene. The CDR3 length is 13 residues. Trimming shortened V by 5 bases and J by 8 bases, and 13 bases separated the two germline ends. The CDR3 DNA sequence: TGTGCCAGCAGTCCCCGTTCAGGTTACACCATATATTTT. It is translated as CASSPRSGYTIYF.

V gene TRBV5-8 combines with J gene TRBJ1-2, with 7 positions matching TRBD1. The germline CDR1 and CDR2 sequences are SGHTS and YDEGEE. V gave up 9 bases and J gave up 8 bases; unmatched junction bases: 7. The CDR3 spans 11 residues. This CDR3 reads CATDRAGGYTF. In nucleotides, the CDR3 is TGTGCCACCGACAGGGCGGGCGGCTACACCTTC.

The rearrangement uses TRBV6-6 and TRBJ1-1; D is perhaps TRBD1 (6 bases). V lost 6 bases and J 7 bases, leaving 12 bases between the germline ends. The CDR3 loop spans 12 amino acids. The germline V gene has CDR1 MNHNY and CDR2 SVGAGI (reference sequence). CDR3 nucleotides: TGTGCCAGCAGCCCCGACAGGATTGAAGCTTTCTTT. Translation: CASSPDRIEAFF.

CDR3 bases: TGCAGCGCCGACAGGGAGAGCACTGAAGCTTTCTTT. It encodes CSADRESTEAFF. The V gene is TRBV29-1, the J gene TRBJ1-1, with TRBD1 matching over 7 bases. Losses at the gene ends were 7 bases for V and 4 bases for J; bases not matched to a gene: 6. Germline values: CDR1 SQVTM, CDR2 ANQGSEA. This CDR3 region has 12 residues.

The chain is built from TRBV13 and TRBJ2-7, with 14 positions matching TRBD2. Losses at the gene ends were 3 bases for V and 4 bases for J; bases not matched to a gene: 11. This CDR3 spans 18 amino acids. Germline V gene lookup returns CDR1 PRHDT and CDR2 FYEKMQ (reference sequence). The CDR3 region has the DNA TGTGCCAGCAGCTTGGGGACTAGCGGGGGCCCTCTCGATTACGAGCAGTACTTC. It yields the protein CASSLGTSGGPLDYEQYF. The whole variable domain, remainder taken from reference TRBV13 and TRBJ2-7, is AAGVIQSPRHLIKEKRETATLKCYPIPRHDTVYWYQQGPGQDPQFLISFYEKMQSDKGSIPDRFSAQQFSDYHSELNMSSLELGDSALYFCASSLGTSGGPLDYEQYFGPGTRLTVT.

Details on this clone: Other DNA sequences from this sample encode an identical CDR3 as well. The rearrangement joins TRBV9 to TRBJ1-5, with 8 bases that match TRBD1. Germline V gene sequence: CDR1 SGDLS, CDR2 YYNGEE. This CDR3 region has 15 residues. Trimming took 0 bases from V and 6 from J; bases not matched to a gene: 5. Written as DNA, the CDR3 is TGTGCCAGCAGCGTAGATGGACAGGGCGGTCAGCCCCAGCATTTT. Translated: CASSVDGQGGQPQHF.

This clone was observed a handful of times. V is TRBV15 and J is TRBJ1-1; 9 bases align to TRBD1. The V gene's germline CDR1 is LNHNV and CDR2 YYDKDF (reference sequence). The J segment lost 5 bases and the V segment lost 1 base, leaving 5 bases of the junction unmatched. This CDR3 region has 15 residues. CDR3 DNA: TGTGCCACCAGCAGAGGGGGACAGGGTCGGACTGAAGCTTTCTTT. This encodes CATSRGGQGRTEAFF.

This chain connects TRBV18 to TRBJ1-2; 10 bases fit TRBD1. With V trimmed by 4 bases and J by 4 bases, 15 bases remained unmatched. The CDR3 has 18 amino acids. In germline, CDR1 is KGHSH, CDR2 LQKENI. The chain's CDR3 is CASSLSLGTGDLPYGYTF. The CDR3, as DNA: TGTGCCAGCTCACTCTCACTCGGGACAGGGGACCTACCCTATGGCTACACCTTC.

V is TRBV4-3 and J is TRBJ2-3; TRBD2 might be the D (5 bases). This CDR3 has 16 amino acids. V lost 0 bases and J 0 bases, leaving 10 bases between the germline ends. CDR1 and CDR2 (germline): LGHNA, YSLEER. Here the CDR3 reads CASSQERSGSTDTQYF. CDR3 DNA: TGCGCCAGCAGCCAAGAGAGAAGCGGAAGCACAGATACGCAGTATTTT.

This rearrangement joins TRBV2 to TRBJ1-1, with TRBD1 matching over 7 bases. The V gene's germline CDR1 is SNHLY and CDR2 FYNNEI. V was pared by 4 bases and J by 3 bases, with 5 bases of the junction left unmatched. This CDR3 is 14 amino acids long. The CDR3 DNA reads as TGTGCCAGCAGTGCTTACAGGGGACACACTGAAGCTTTCTTT. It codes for CASSAYRGHTEAFF.

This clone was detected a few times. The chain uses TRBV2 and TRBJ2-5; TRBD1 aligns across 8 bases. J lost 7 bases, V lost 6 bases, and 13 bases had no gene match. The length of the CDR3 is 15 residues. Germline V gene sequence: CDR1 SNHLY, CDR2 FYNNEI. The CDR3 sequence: CASRAGTGMGGTQYF. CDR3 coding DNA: TGTGCCAGCAGGGCCGGGACAGGCATGGGGGGGACCCAGTACTTC. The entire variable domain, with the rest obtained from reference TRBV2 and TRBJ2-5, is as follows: EPEVTQTPSHQVTQMGQEVILRCVPISNHLYFYWYRQILGQKVEFLVSFYNNEISEKSEIFDDQFSVERPDGSNFTLKIRSTKLEDSAMYFCASRAGTGMGGTQYFGPGTRLLVL.

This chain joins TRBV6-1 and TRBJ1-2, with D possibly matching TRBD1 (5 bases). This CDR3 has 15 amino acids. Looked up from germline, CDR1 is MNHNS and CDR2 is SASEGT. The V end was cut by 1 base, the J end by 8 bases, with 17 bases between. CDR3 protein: CASSEVLKGAGGYTF. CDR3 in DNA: TGTGCCAGCAGTGAAGTCTTGAAAGGGGCTGGCGGCTACACCTTC.

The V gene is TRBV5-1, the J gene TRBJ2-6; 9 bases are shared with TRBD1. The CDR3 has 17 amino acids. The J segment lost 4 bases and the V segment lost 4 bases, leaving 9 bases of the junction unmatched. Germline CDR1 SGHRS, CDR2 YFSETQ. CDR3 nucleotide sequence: TGCGCCAGCAGCGGAGGGACAGGGATCGACGGGGCCAACGTCCTGACTTTC. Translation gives CASSGGTGIDGANVLTF.

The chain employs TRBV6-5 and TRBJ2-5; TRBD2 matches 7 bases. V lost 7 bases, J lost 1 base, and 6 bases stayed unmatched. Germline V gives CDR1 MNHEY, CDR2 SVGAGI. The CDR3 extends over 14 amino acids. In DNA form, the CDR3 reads TGTGCCAGCATAACGGGGGGTCCCCAAGAGACCCAGTACTTC. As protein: CASITGGPQETQYF.

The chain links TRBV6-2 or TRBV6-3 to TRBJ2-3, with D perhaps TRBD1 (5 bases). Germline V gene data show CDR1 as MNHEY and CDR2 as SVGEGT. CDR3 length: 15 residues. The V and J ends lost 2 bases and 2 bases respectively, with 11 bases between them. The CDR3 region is CASSYKGVFTDTQYF. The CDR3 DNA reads TGTGCCAGCAGTTACAAAGGGGTCTTCACAGATACGCAGTATTTT.

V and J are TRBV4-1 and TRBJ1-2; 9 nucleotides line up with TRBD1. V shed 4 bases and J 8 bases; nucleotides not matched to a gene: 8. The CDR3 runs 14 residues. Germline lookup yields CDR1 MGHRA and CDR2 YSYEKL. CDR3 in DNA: TGCGCCAGCAGCCCGACAGACAGGGGGAGAGGCTACACCTTC. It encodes CASSPTDRGRGYTF.

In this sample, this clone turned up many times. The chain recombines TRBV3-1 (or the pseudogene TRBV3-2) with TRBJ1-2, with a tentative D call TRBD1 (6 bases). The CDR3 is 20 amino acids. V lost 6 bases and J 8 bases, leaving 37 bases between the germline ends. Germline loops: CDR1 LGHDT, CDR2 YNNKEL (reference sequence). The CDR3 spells CASSYRVRPRPIMLLLGYTF. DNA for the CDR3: TGTGCCAGCAGTTACAGGGTTAGGCCCCGTCCTATTATGTTATTATTAGGCTACACCTTC.

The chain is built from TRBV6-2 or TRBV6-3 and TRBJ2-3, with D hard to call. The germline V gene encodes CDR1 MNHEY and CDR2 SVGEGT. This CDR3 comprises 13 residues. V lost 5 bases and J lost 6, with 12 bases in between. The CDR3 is CASSILSRDTQYF. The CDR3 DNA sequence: TGTGCCAGCAGTATTCTCTCCAGGGATACGCAGTATTTT.

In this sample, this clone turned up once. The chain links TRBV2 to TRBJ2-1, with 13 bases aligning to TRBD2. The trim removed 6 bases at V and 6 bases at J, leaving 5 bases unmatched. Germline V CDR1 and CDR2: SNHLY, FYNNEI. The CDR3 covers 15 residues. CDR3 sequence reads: CASSYTSGGVNEQFF. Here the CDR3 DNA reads TGTGCCAGCAGCTATACTAGCGGGGGGGTCAATGAGCAGTTCTTC.

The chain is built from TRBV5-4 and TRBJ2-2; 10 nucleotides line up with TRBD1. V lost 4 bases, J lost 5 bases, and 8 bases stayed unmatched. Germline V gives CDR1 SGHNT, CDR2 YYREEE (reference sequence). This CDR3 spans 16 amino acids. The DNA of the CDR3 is TGTGCCAGCAGCCTCGGGACAGGGGTTGGTACCGGGGAGCTGTTTTTT. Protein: CASSLGTGVGTGELFF.

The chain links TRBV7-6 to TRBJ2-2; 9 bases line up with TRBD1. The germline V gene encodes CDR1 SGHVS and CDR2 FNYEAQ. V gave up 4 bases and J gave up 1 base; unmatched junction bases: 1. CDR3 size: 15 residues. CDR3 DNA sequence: TGTGCCAGCAGCTCGGGACAGGGGAACACCGGGGAGCTGTTTTTT. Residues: CASSSGQGNTGELFF.

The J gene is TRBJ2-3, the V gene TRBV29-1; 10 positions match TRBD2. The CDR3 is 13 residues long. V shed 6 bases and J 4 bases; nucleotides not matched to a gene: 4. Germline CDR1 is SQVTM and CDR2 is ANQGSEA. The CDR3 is CSVTGTSADTQYF. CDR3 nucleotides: TGCAGCGTCACCGGGACTAGCGCAGATACGCAGTATTTT.

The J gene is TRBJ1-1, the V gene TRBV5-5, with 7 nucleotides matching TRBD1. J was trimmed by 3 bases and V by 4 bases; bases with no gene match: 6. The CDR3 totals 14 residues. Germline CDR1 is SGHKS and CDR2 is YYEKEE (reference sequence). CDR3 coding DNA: TGTGCCAGCAGCCCCGGGCAGGGGGACACTGAAGCTTTCTTT. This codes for CASSPGQGDTEAFF.

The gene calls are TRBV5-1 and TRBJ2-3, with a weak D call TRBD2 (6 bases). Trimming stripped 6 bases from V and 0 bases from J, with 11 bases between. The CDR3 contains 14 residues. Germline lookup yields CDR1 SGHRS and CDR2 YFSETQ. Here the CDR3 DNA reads TGCGCCAGCAAGGAGCGGGCCAGCACAGATACGCAGTATTTT. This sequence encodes CASKERASTDTQYF.

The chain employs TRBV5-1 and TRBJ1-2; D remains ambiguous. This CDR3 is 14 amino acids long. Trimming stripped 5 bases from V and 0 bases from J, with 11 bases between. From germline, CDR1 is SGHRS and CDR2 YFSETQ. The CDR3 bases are TGCGCCAGCAGTACGGAGTCAGCTAACTATGGCTACACCTTC. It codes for CASSTESANYGYTF.

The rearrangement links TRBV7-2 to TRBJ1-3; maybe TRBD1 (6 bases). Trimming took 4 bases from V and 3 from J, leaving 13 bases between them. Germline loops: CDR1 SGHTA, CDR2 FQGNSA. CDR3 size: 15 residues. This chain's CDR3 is CASSSGQPGGNTIYF. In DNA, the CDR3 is TGTGCCAGCAGCTCGGGACAACCAGGTGGAAACACCATATATTTT. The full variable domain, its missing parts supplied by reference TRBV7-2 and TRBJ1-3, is GAGVSQSPSNKVTEKGKDVELRCDPISGHTALYWYRQSLGQGLEFLIYFQGNSAPDKSGLPSDRFSAERTGGSVSTLTIQRTQQEDSAVYLCASSSGQPGGNTIYFGEGSWLTVV.

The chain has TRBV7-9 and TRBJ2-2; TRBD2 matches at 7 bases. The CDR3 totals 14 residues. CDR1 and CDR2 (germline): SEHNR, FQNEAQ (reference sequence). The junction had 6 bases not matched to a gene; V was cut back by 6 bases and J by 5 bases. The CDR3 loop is CASSTAGSTGELFF. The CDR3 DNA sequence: TGTGCCAGCAGTACAGCGGGGTCAACCGGGGAGCTGTTTTTT.

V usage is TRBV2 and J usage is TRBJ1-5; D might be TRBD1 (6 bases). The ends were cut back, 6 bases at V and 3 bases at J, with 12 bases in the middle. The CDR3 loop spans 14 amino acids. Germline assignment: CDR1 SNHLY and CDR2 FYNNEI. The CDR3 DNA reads TGTGCCAGCAGCGCGACAGGTCCCAATCAGCCCCAGCATTTT. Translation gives CASSATGPNQPQHF.